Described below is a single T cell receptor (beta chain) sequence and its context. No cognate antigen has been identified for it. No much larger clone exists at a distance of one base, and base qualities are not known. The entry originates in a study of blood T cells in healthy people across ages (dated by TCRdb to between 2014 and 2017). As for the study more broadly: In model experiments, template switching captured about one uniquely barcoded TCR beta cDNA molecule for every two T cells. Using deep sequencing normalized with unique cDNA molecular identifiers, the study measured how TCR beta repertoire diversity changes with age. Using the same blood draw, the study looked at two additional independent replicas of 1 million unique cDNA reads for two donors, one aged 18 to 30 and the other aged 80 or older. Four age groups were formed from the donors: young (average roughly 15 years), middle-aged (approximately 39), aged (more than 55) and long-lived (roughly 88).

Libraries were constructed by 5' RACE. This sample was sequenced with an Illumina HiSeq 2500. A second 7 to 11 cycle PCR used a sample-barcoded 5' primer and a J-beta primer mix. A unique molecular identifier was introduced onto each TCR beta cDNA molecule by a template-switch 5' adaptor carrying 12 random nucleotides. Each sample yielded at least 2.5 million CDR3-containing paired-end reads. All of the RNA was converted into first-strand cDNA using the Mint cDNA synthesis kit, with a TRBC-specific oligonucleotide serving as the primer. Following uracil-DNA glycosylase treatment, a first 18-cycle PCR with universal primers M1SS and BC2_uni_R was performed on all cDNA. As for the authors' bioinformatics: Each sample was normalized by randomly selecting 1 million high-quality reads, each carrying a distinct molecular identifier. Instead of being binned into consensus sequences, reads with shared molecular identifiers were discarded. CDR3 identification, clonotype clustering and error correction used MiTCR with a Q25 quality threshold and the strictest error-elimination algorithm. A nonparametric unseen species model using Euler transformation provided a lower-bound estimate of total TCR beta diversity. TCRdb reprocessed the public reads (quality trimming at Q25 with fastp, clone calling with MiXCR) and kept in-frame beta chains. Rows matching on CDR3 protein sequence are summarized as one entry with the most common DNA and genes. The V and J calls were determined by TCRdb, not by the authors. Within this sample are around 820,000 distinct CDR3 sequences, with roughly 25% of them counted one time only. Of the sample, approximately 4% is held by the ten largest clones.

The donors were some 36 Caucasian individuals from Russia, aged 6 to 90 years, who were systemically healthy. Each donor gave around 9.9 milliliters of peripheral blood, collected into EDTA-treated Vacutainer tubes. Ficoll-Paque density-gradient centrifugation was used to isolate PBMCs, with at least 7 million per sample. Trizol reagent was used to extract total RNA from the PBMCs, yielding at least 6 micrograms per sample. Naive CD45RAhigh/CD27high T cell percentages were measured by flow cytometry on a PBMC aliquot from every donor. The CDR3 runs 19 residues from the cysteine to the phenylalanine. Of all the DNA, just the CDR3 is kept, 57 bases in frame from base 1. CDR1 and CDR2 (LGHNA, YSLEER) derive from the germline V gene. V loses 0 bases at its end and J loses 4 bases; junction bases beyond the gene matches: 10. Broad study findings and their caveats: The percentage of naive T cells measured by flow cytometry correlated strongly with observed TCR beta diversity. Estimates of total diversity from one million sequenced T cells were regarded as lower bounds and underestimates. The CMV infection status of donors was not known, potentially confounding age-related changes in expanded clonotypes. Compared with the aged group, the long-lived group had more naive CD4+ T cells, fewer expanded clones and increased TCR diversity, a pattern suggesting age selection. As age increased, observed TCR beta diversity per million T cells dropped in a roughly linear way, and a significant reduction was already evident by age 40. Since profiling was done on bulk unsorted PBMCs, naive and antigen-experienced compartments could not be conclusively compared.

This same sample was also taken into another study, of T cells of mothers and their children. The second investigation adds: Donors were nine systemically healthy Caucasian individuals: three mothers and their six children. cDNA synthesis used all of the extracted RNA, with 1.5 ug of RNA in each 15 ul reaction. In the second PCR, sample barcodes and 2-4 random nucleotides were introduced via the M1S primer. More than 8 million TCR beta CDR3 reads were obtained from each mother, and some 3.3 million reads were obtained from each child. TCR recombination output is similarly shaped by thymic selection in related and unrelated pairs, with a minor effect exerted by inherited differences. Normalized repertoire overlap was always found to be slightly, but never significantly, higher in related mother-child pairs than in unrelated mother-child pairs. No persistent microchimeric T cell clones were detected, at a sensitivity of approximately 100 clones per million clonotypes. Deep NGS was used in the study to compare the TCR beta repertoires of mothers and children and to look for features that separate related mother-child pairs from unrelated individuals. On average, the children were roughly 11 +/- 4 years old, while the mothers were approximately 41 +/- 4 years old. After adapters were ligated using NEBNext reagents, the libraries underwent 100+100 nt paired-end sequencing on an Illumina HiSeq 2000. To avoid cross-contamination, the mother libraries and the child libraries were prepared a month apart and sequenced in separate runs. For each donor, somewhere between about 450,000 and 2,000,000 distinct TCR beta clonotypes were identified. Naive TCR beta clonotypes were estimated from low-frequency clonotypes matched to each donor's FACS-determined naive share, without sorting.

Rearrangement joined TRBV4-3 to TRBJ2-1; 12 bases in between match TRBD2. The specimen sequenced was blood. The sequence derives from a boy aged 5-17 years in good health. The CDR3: CASSQDPPRTSGGYNEQFF. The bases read TGCGCCAGCAGCCAAGATCCCCCGAGAACTAGCGGGGGGTACAATGAGCAGTTCTTC.